These 31 T cell receptor beta chains share one sample of origin, sequenced in a study of beta chain features in type 1 diabetes. What was sequenced were expressed TCRB transcripts, since all of the isolated RNA had been reverse transcribed. Only in-frame clones appear in the TCRdb table, and some are missing; sequencing was by immunoSEQ multiplex PCR. The sample consists of some 410,000 clones, 14% of them appearing once. Sequencing was done on a sample of naive CD4+ T cells from blood. The receptors here all came from a man aged 30-40 years in good health.

This sequence joins TRBV20-1 and TRBJ2-5; D unclear. In germline, CDR1 is DFQATT, CDR2 SNEGSKA (reference sequence). The V gene lost 4 bases and the J gene lost 2 bases, with 5 bases spanning the gap. This CDR3 is built from 11 residues. The CDR3 nucleotides are TGCAGTGCTAATAAGCAAGAGACCCAGTACTTC. As protein: CSANKQETQYF.

This chain joins TRBV4-3 and TRBJ1-4; D is perhaps TRBD1 (6 bases). The CDR3 has 15 amino acids. The germline CDR1 and CDR2 sequences are LGHNA and YSLEER. With 0 bases removed from V and 8 bases from J, the gap between germline ends came to 13 bases. Here the CDR3 DNA reads TGCGCCAGCAGCCAAGACTACAGGGCGAGCGAAAAACTGTTTTTT. Protein product: CASSQDYRASEKLFF.

The rearrangement uses TRBV29-1 and TRBJ2-1, with TRBD2 as a possible D gene (5 bases). CDR3 length equals 12 residues. V lost 7 bases and J lost 3, with 10 bases in between. The germline gives CDR1 SQVTM, CDR2 ANQGSEA. CDR3 DNA: TGCAGCGGACTAAAAGACTACAATGAGCAGTTCTTC. Its translation is CSGLKDYNEQFF.

This clone was picked up a small number of times. The rearrangement links TRBV6-5 to TRBJ1-2, with a possible D match to TRBD1 (5 bases). This CDR3 has 14 residues. Germline V gives CDR1 MNHEY, CDR2 SVGAGI. Trimming stripped 0 bases from V and 11 bases from J, with 16 bases between. CDR3 nucleotide sequence: TGTGCCAGCAGTTACTCGAGGGGATTTGCCCCTTACACCTTC. It translates to CASSYSRGFAPYTF.

This sequence joins TRBV5-1 and TRBJ2-3; perhaps TRBD2 as D (5 bases). V lost 8 bases, J lost 4 bases, and 20 bases lay in between. From germline, CDR1 is SGHRS and CDR2 YFSETQ. The CDR3 has 15 amino acids. The CDR3, as DNA: TGCGCCAGTGTAATAGACACAACCGGGGCAGATACGCAGTATTTT. Protein: CASVIDTTGADTQYF.

The chain couples TRBV25-1 to TRBJ2-5, with D perhaps matching TRBD1 or TRBD2 (7 bases each). Germline CDR1 is MGHDK and CDR2 is SYGVNS. This CDR3 contains 16 residues. The V end lost 1 base, the J end lost 0 bases, and 12 bases lay between the germline ends. The CDR3 DNA reads TGTGCCAGCAGTGAATGGGGGGGGACAGACCAAGAGACCCAGTACTTC. This codes for CASSEWGGTDQETQYF.

The chain carries TRBV7-9 and TRBJ2-7; D unclear. V was clipped by 3 bases and J by 1 base, with 10 bases between them. The CDR3 covers 14 residues. CDR1 SEHNR and CDR2 FQNEAQ come from the germline V gene (reference sequence). In DNA form, the CDR3 reads TGTGCCAGCAGCTTGGCAGAGTCTTCCTACGAGCAGTACTTC. It specifies CASSLAESSYEQYF. Using reference TRBV7-9 and TRBJ2-7 for the parts outside the CDR3, the full variable domain is DTGVSQNPRHKITKRGQNVTFRCDPISEHNRLYWYRQTLGQGPEFLTYFQNEAQLEKSRLLSDRFSAERPKGSFSTLEIQRTEQGDSAMYLCASSLAESSYEQYFGPGTRLTVT.

The chain uses TRBV7-3 and TRBJ2-1, with 12 nucleotides matching TRBD2. J was trimmed by 9 bases and V by 5 bases; bases with no gene match: 8. The CDR3 totals 15 residues. Germline CDR1 is SGHTA and CDR2 is FQGTGA. The CDR3: CASSPRLAGESEQFF. As DNA, the CDR3 is TGTGCCAGCAGCCCAAGACTAGCGGGAGAGTCTGAGCAGTTCTTC.

The gene calls are TRBV7-2 and TRBJ2-5; D remains unclear. The germline V gene has CDR1 SGHTA and CDR2 FQGNSA. Trimming pared 6 bases from V and 3 bases from J, leaving 11 bases between. CDR3 size: 13 residues. The CDR3 nucleotides are TGTGCCAGCAGTTCCTCCTGGGAAGAGACCCAGTACTTC. Its translation is CASSSSWEETQYF.

This clone was seen only a few times. The V call is TRBV19, the J call TRBJ2-1, with 9 positions matching TRBD2. Germline V CDR1 and CDR2: LNHDA, SQIVND (reference sequence). V lost 0 bases and J lost 10; bases outside the gene matches: 1. The CDR3 totals 13 residues. CDR3 DNA: TGTGCCAGTAGTATAGAAGGACTAGCGGAGCAGTTCTTC. Translation: CASSIEGLAEQFF.

This chain connects TRBV21-1 to TRBJ2-7; the table's D call, TRBD2, has no DNA check behind it. TRBV21-1 represents a pseudogene. CDR3 length: 15 amino acids. The CDR3 sequence is CASSKEAGHSNEQYV. The CDR3 nucleotides are TGTGCCAGCAGCAAAGAAGCGGGACACTCCAACGAGCAGTACGTC.

Note on this clone: This may arise from a read error, as a much more abundant clone is one base away. Other DNA sequences in the sample encode the same CDR3. The rearrangement uses TRBV7-2 and TRBJ2-3; D ambiguous. Trimming removed 1 base from V and 4 bases from J, with 3 bases in between. CDR1 SGHTA and CDR2 FQGNSA come from the germline V gene. The CDR3 is 12 residues long. For the CDR3, the DNA is TGTGCCAGCAGCTTAGTAGCAGATACGCAGTATTTT. Translation gives CASSLVADTQYF.

This rearrangement joins TRBV7-9 to TRBJ1-1; no definite D call. The germline V gene has CDR1 SEHNR and CDR2 FQNEAQ (reference sequence). This CDR3 has 13 residues. V was pared by 2 bases and J by 1 base, with 5 bases between. This chain's CDR3 is CASSLSSNTEAFF. The CDR3, as DNA: TGTGCCAGCAGCTTATCCTCGAACACTGAAGCTTTCTTT.

This clone showed up just a few times. V usage is TRBV5-4 and J usage is TRBJ2-1, with 7 bases identical to TRBD2. The CDR3 is made up of 15 amino acids. V shed 0 bases and J 4 bases; nucleotides not matched to a gene: 4. Germline CDR1 is SGHNT and CDR2 is YYREEE (reference sequence). In DNA form, the CDR3 reads TGTGCCAGCAGCTTGGGGCTAGCGGCGTACAATGAGCAGTTCTTC. Protein sequence: CASSLGLAAYNEQFF.

The chain employs TRBV7-8 and TRBJ1-5; D not resolved. The germline V and J ends were trimmed by 4 bases and 7 bases, with 14 bases remaining between them. The germline CDR1 and CDR2 sequences are SGHVS and FQNEAQ. This CDR3 region has 14 residues. The CDR3 DNA reads TGTGCCAGCAGCTCCCACCACAGTAACCAGCCCCAGCATTTT. It codes for CASSSHHSNQPQHF.

V gene TRBV4-1 combines with J gene TRBJ1-1, with D unresolved. CDR1 is MGHRA, CDR2 YSYEKL, per germline. This CDR3 comprises 14 residues. V shed 1 base and J shed 6 bases, with 12 bases lying between them. CDR3 nucleotides: TGCGCCAGCAGCCAAGGTACAGCTGCCGCTGAAGCTTTCTTT. It yields the protein CASSQGTAAAEAFF.

In DNA form, the CDR3 reads TGTGCCAGCAGCCACGGGACAGCCTATGGCTACACCTTC. This sequence encodes CASSHGTAYGYTF. J is TRBJ1-2 and V is TRBV14, with TRBD1 matching 7 bases. The V gene's germline CDR1 is SGHDN and CDR2 FVKESK. The trim removed 3 bases at V and 4 bases at J, leaving 2 bases unmatched. The CDR3 contains 13 residues.

This clone was observed a few times. This sequence joins TRBV5-4 and TRBJ2-1; 12 nucleotides match TRBD2. Per the germline V gene, CDR1 is SGHNT and CDR2 is YYREEE (reference sequence). V trimming: 2 bases; J trimming: 9 bases; junction bases outside the gene matches: 9. This CDR3 contains 16 residues. CDR3 protein: CASSLPLAGGPIEQFF. Written as DNA, the CDR3 is TGTGCCAGCAGCTTACCGCTAGCGGGAGGGCCCATTGAGCAGTTCTTC.

The J gene is TRBJ2-1, the V gene TRBV7-2; no firm D call. CDR3 length equals 18 residues. Germline values: CDR1 SGHTA, CDR2 FQGNSA. V shed 3 bases and J shed 3 bases, with 21 bases lying between them. The CDR3 region is CASSLPASSSVGYNEQFF. CDR3 sequence (DNA): TGTGCCAGCAGCTTGCCTGCCTCGTCGAGCGTCGGCTACAATGAGCAGTTCTTC.

This clone has a handful of counts. V usage is TRBV5-4 and J usage is TRBJ2-7; TRBD1 agrees at 9 bases. The germline V gene encodes CDR1 SGHNT and CDR2 YYREEE (reference sequence). The CDR3 extends over 15 amino acids. The trim removed 3 bases at V and 6 bases at J, leaving 10 bases unmatched. In nucleotides, the CDR3 is TGTGCCAGCAGCTCCTCCGGGACAGGGAGTCCCGAGCAGTACTTC. This codes for CASSSSGTGSPEQYF.

This clone has just a few counts. The V call is TRBV9, the J call TRBJ1-2, with no clear D. CDR1 is SGDLS, CDR2 YYNGEE, per germline. CDR3 length: 16 amino acids. The V and J ends lost 0 bases and 1 base respectively, with 13 bases between them. The CDR3, as DNA: TGTGCCAGCAGCGTAGCTGGCAGGCCGAATAACTATGGCTACACCTTC. Its translation is CASSVAGRPNNYGYTF.

There are a few counts of this clone. V and J are TRBV29-1 and TRBJ2-6; 7 bases are shared with TRBD1. Germline V CDR1 and CDR2: SQVTM, ANQGSEA. The CDR3 spans 15 residues. The CDR3 DNA is TGCAGTGTAGGGGGCGTGCTCTCTGGGGCCAACGTCCTGACTTTC. Translation: CSVGGVLSGANVLTF.

CDR3 nucleotides: TGTGCCAGCAGACAGAGTCCGAACACTGAAGCTTTCTTT. Translating it yields CASRQSPNTEAFF. The rearrangement joins TRBV9 to TRBJ1-1; no clear D. The V and J ends lost 5 bases and 1 base respectively, with 9 bases between them. This CDR3 contains 13 residues. Germline CDR1 and CDR2: SGDLS and YYNGEE. Supplemented by reference TRBV9 and TRBJ1-1, the full variable domain reads DSGVTQTPKHLITATGQRVTLRCSPRSGDLSVYWYQQSLDQGLQFLIQYYNGEERAKGNILERFSAQQFPDLHSELNLSSLELGDSALYFCASRQSPNTEAFFGQGTRLTVV.

This clone was observed a few times. V gene TRBV4-2 combines with J gene TRBJ1-1; 9 bases line up with TRBD1. Per germline, CDR1 LGHNA and CDR2 YNFKEQ. V lost 1 base and J lost 4; bases outside the gene matches: 4. The length of the CDR3 is 15 residues. Written as DNA, the CDR3 is TGTGCCAGCAGCCAAGGGGACAGGGATAGCACTGAAGCTTTCTTT. Amino acid sequence: CASSQGDRDSTEAFF.

A word on this clone: Sequence at one end of the junction differs from germline and may be a read error. The CDR3 nucleotides are TGCAGCGCTGAAGCAGGGGGTAGAGAAAAACTGTTTTTT. Amino acids: CSAEAGGREKLFF. The chain is built from TRBV29-1 and TRBJ1-4; 7 positions agree with TRBD1. The CDR3 has 13 amino acids. The germline gives CDR1 SQVTM, CDR2 ANQGSEA. The full variable domain, completed using reference TRBV29-1 and TRBJ1-4, is SAVISQKPSRDICQRGTSLTIQCQVDSQVTMMFWYRQQPGQSLTLIATANQGSEATYESGFVIDKFPISRPNLTFSTLTVSNMSPEDSSIYLCSAEAGGREKLFFGSGTQLSVL.

This clone was seen only a few times. The chain has TRBV18 and TRBJ2-3, with a tentative D call TRBD1 (5 bases). V was trimmed by 10 bases and J by 0 bases, leaving 23 bases between them. The germline V gene has CDR1 KGHSH and CDR2 LQKENI. The CDR3 consists of 17 residues. CDR3 amino acids: CATRQQGSKPSTDTQYF. The CDR3 nucleotides are TGTGCCACCCGACAGCAGGGCAGTAAGCCTAGCACAGATACGCAGTATTTT. The variable domain in full, with the rest retrieved from reference TRBV18 and TRBJ2-3, is NAGVMQNPRHLVRRRGQEARLRCSPMKGHSHVYWYRQLPEEGLKFMVYLQKENIIDESGMPKERFSAEFPKEGPSILRIQQVVRGDSAAYFCATRQQGSKPSTDTQYFGPGTRLTVL.

This clone has more than one count but fewer than ten. The chain links TRBV30 to TRBJ1-4, with D perhaps TRBD1 (5 bases). The germline V gene has CDR1 GTSNPN and CDR2 SVGIG (reference sequence). There are 13 residues in the CDR3. Between the trimmed V and J ends, which lost 4 bases and 6 bases, there was a span of 12 bases. CDR3 in amino acids: CAWTGRGHEKLFF. The CDR3 DNA follows: TGTGCCTGGACGGGCCGGGGACATGAAAAACTGTTTTTT.

The V call is TRBV7-6, the J call TRBJ2-3, with D unresolved. Germline V gene sequence: CDR1 SGHVS, CDR2 FNYEAQ. The CDR3 is made up of 15 amino acids. V lost 2 bases and J 4 bases, leaving 13 bases between the germline ends. CDR3 sequence (DNA): TGTGCCAGCAGCTTAAGGGCGGCCCGTGCAGATACGCAGTATTTT. This gives the protein CASSLRAARADTQYF.

This clone was observed a handful of times. J is TRBJ2-5 and V is TRBV7-2; perhaps TRBD1 as D (6 bases). Trimming stripped 7 bases from V and 4 bases from J, with 19 bases between. Looked up from germline, CDR1 is SGHTA and CDR2 is FQGNSA. This CDR3 has 15 residues. CDR3 DNA sequence: TGTGCCAGCACCGACCTACCCGGGACAATAGAGACCCAGTACTTC. As protein: CASTDLPGTIETQYF.

A few counts support this clone. The gene calls are TRBV4-2 and TRBJ2-3, with D unclear. Trimming pared 0 bases from V and 5 bases from J, leaving 6 bases between. The germline V gene encodes CDR1 LGHNA and CDR2 YNFKEQ. The CDR3 runs 13 residues. CDR3 DNA sequence: TGTGCCAGCAGCCAAGAATTAAGAGATACGCAGTATTTT. Residues: CASSQELRDTQYF.

In this sample, this clone turned up a few times. The chain combines TRBV7-6 with TRBJ2-6; D unclear. V was pared by 2 bases and J by 2 bases, with 4 bases between. This CDR3 is 14 amino acids long. Germline CDR1 and CDR2: SGHVS and FNYEAQ. CDR3 amino acids: CASSLNPGANVLTF. The CDR3 DNA reads TGTGCCAGCAGCTTAAATCCTGGGGCCAACGTCCTGACTTTC.